This TCR beta chain comes out of a study of neoadjuvant anti-PD-1 for oral cavity cancer. Profiling relied on immunoSEQ multiplex PCR, and the TCRdb table lists in-frame clones only, not all of them. The sample has approximately 16,000 clones, around 36% seen once. The sample holds a few counts of this clone. Stated time point: after neoadjuvant nivolumab, at surgical resection. Stage II-IVA oral cavity squamous cell carcinoma was new and untreated by systemic or radiation therapy. The sample here was tumor tissue, taken after nivolumab (anti-PD-1) treatment. This receptor was identified in a person between 35 and 79 years old with oral cavity squamous cell carcinoma.

The CDR3 sequence: CASSSPVRVNQPQHF. The CDR3 bases are TGTGCCAGCAGTTCCCCGGTTAGGGTGAATCAGCCCCAGCATTTT. This chain uses TRBV6-5 with TRBJ1-5, with D unclear. CDR3 length: 15 residues. Germline V gene data show CDR1 as MNHEY and CDR2 as SVGAGI. With 4 bases removed from V and 4 bases from J, the gap between germline ends came to 14 bases.